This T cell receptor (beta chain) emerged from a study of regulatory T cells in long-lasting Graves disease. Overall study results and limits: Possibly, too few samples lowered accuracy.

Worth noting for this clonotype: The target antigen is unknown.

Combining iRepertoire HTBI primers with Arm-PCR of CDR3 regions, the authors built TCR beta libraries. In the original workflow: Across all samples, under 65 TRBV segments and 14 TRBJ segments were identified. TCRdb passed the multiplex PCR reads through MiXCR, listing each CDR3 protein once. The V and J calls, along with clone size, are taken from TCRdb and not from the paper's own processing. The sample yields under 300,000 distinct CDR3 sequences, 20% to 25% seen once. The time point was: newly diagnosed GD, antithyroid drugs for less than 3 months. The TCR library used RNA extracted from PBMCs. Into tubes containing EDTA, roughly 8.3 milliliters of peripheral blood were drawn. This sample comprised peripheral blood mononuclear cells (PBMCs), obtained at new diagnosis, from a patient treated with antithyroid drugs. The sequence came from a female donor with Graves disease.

This CDR3 is CASSRTALGGRHEQYF. The CDR3 DNA reads as TGCGCCAGCAGCCGAACCGCCTTGGGAGGGAGGCACGAGCAGTACTTC. The gene calls are TRBV4-3 and TRBJ2-7, with 7 bases aligning to TRBD2. The germline V gene encodes CDR1 LGHNA and CDR2 YSLEER. J gave up 5 bases and V 4 bases, and 14 bases lay outside the gene matches. The CDR3 has 16 residues.